This record looks at one T cell receptor (beta chain) sequence and its context. The data were obtained in a study of technical replicates of blood from several donors. This CDR3 contains 13 residues. The V gene's germline CDR1 is ENHRY and CDR2 SYGVKD. Trimming removed 5 bases from V and 8 bases from J, with 15 bases in between. Sequencing used immunoSEQ multiplex PCR; TCRdb keeps in-frame clones, though not all of them. The table records under 95,000 clones, just under 95% of them present only once. This receptor was taken from a human donor in good health. The specimen sequenced was T cells isolated from PBMCs. The rearrangement uses TRBV10-3 and TRBJ1-2; D call uncertain. CDR3 bases: TGTGCCATCAGTAGCCCCACCTCCTGGGGCTACACCTTC. Protein product: CAISSPTSWGYTF.